This passage covers 10 T cell receptor beta chains from one sample sequenced in a study of blood T cell repertoires in COVID-19. This table comes from immunoSEQ multiplex PCR, and its TCRdb copy is limited to in-frame clones, with some not included. The sample has about 170,000 clones, approximately 83% seen once; the top ten hold around 9.9%. Input material: peripheral blood. Every receptor here comes from a man aged 70 or older with active or convalescent COVID-19.

The rearrangement joins TRBV4-1 to TRBJ2-5; TRBD1 aligns across 11 bases. Germline CDR1 and CDR2: MGHRA and YSYEKL. The CDR3 has 15 residues. J lost 4 bases, V lost 8 bases, and 9 bases had no gene match. The CDR3 DNA follows: TGCGCCAGCTCCGGACAGGGGGCTGGGTTAGAGACCCAGTACTTC. Amino acids: CASSGQGAGLETQYF.

The gene calls are TRBV11-2 and TRBJ2-1, with 11 bases aligning to TRBD2. V lost 3 bases, J lost 2 bases, and 6 bases stayed unmatched. The CDR3 sequence is 17 residues long. CDR1 is SGHAT, CDR2 FQNNGV, per germline. The CDR3 DNA is TGTGCCAGCAGCTTCCTTAGCGGGGGGGCTCCCTACAATGAGCAGTTCTTC. This encodes CASSFLSGGAPYNEQFF.

The chain uses TRBV29-1 and TRBJ1-1, with TRBD1 matching over 8 bases. This CDR3 comprises 12 residues. Trimming took 6 bases from V and 1 from J; bases not matched to a gene: 1. The germline V gene encodes CDR1 SQVTM and CDR2 ANQGSEA. The chain's CDR3 is CSVGQENTEAFF. DNA of the CDR3: TGCAGCGTGGGACAGGAGAACACTGAAGCTTTCTTT.

V and J are TRBV6-6 and TRBJ1-2; D call uncertain. The germline gives CDR1 MNHNY, CDR2 SVGAGI (reference sequence). The CDR3 is 15 residues long. The V gene lost 0 bases and the J gene lost 2 bases, with 10 bases spanning the gap. CDR3 DNA sequence: TGTGCCAGCAGTTACTCGTCGGGGAAGAACTATGGCTACACCTTC. Translation gives CASSYSSGKNYGYTF.

The CDR3 bases are TGCGCCAGCAGCCTGTCGACAGGGGCGATGAACACTGAAGCTTTCTTT. Its protein is CASSLSTGAMNTEAFF. The chain employs TRBV4-3 and TRBJ1-1, with TRBD1 matching over 8 bases. CDR3 length: 16 residues. Trimming removed 4 bases from V and 0 bases from J; junction bases left unmatched: 7. CDR1 LGHNA and CDR2 YSLEER come from the germline V gene.

J is TRBJ2-7 and V is TRBV5-1, with D possibly being TRBD2 (7 bases). V was trimmed by 1 base and J by 5 bases, leaving 16 bases between them. The length of the CDR3 is 15 residues. Germline lookup yields CDR1 SGHRS and CDR2 YFSETQ. The CDR3, as DNA: TGCGCCAGCAGCTTGTATTTGGGGGCGGGAGACGAGCAGTACTTC. It encodes CASSLYLGAGDEQYF.

This sequence joins TRBV15 and TRBJ1-5; 7 bases fit TRBD1. The V gene's germline CDR1 is LNHNV and CDR2 YYDKDF (reference sequence). Trimming at V came to 3 bases and at J to 3 bases, leaving 2 bases not matched to a gene. CDR3 size: 14 residues. The CDR3 DNA sequence: TGTGCCACCAGCAGTGGACAGGACAATCAGCCCCAGCATTTT. Its protein product is CATSSGQDNQPQHF. The full variable domain, completed using reference TRBV15 and TRBJ1-5, is DAMVIQNPRYQVTQFGKPVTLSCSQTLNHNVMYWYQQKSSQAPKLLFHYYDKDFNNEADTPDNFQSRRPNTSFCFLDIRSPGLGDTAMYLCATSSGQDNQPQHFGDGTRLSIL.

The chain joins TRBV6-6 to TRBJ2-1; TRBD2 agrees at 7 bases. CDR1 is MNHNY, CDR2 SVGAGI, per germline (reference sequence). This CDR3 has 16 amino acids. Germline trimming cut 4 bases from V and 4 bases from J; bases unmatched to any gene: 10. The CDR3 region has the DNA TGTGCCAGCAGTTCAAAAGCGGGAAGCGGGTACAATGAGCAGTTCTTC. Translating it yields CASSSKAGSGYNEQFF.

The chain recombines TRBV4-3 with TRBJ2-7; TRBD1 matches 9 bases. The germline V gene has CDR1 LGHNA and CDR2 YSLEER. The CDR3 covers 14 residues. V lost 3 bases and J lost 2; bases outside the gene matches: 2. CDR3: CASSQDRGTYEQYF. The CDR3 DNA reads TGCGCCAGCAGCCAGGACAGGGGTACCTACGAGCAGTACTTC.

The rearrangement links TRBV7-2 to TRBJ1-2; tentatively, D is TRBD1 (5 bases). The germline gives CDR1 SGHTA, CDR2 FQGNSA. Between the trimmed V and J ends, which lost 5 bases and 0 bases, there was a span of 13 bases. The CDR3 extends over 15 amino acids. The CDR3 loop reads CASSRGAGSNYGYTF. As DNA, the CDR3 is TGTGCCAGCAGCAGAGGGGCGGGGTCTAACTATGGCTACACCTTC.